These 20 T cell receptor beta chains were sequenced from one sample in a study of beta chain features in type 1 diabetes. Isolated RNA was reverse transcribed in full, so expressed TCRB transcripts were sequenced. TCRdb's table, derived via immunoSEQ multiplex PCR, lists solely in-frame clones and lacks some. This table has hundreds of thousands of clones, approximately 31% appearing once. Sequenced material: naive CD4+ T cells from blood. Every receptor here comes from a man between 18 and 35 years old in good health.

The rearrangement joins TRBV30 to TRBJ2-1; TRBD2 matches 10 bases. This CDR3 is built from 16 residues. Germline CDR1 is GTSNPN and CDR2 is SVGIG (reference sequence). V gave up 4 bases and J gave up 9 bases; unmatched junction bases: 15. The CDR3 here is CAWTPGLAGEFSEQFF. The DNA for the CDR3 is TGTGCCTGGACCCCCGGCCTAGCGGGAGAATTCAGTGAGCAGTTCTTC.

The gene calls are TRBV14 and TRBJ2-7; a weak D match, TRBD1 (6 bases). This CDR3 has 12 residues. V was shortened by 5 bases and J by 2 bases, with 7 bases between the two germline ends. In germline, CDR1 is SGHDN, CDR2 FVKESK. This chain's CDR3 is CASSWTAYEQYF. CDR3 in DNA: TGTGCCAGCAGCTGGACAGCCTACGAGCAGTACTTC.

This clone was counted a few times. This chain connects TRBV19 to TRBJ2-1; perhaps TRBD1 as D (6 bases). V was trimmed by 7 bases and J by 7 bases, leaving 23 bases between them. CDR1 and CDR2 from the germline V gene are LNHDA and SQIVND (reference sequence). The CDR3 contains 16 residues. In DNA, the CDR3 is TGTGCCAGTACCCCCGTGAACAGGGAGTTAGGGAATGAGCAGTTCTTC. Translated: CASTPVNRELGNEQFF.

This clone was observed once. The chain has TRBV18 and TRBJ2-5; D is unclear. Germline V CDR1 and CDR2: KGHSH, LQKENI. This CDR3 is 12 amino acids long. V was trimmed by 2 bases and J by 5 bases, leaving 6 bases between them. CDR3 coding DNA: TGTGCCAGCTCACCATTTGGCGAGACCCAGTACTTC. This codes for CASSPFGETQYF.

The chain combines TRBV30 with TRBJ2-5; D is unresolved. CDR1 GTSNPN and CDR2 SVGIG come from the germline V gene (reference sequence). Trimming removed 2 bases at V and 6 bases at J, with 13 bases between. The CDR3 is made up of 13 amino acids. Here the CDR3 reads CAWSSSGRKTQYF. CDR3 in DNA: TGTGCCTGGAGTTCTTCGGGTAGAAAGACCCAGTACTTC.

This clone was observed a few times. J is TRBJ2-1 and V is TRBV7-8, with D hard to call. Looked up from germline, CDR1 is SGHVS and CDR2 is FQNEAQ. The CDR3 has 14 amino acids. V lost 10 bases to trimming and J lost 9 bases, with 22 bases between them. The CDR3 loop is CAIGPILGSAEQFF. CDR3 in DNA: TGTGCCATCGGGCCGATTTTGGGCAGCGCTGAGCAGTTCTTC.

This chain links TRBV11-2 with TRBJ1-5; D is uncertain. Germline-derived CDR1 and CDR2 are SGHAT and FQNNGV. The CDR3 has 15 amino acids. The V end was cut by 3 bases, the J end by 3 bases, with 12 bases between. DNA for the CDR3: TGTGCCAGCAGCTTCTCGGGAGTCACCAATCAGCCCCAGCATTTT. Amino acids: CASSFSGVTNQPQHF.

The gene calls are TRBV7-9 and TRBJ1-5; D is perhaps TRBD1 (5 bases). Trimming removed 1 base at V and 0 bases at J, with 7 bases between. Germline V gene lookup returns CDR1 SEHNR and CDR2 FQNEAQ (reference sequence). The CDR3 loop spans 15 amino acids. The CDR3 DNA reads as TGTGCCAGCAGCTTAGGGGGCGGTAGCAATCAGCCCCAGCATTTT. Its translation is CASSLGGGSNQPQHF.

This clone was detected a few times. V gene TRBV4-3 combines with J gene TRBJ2-1; D call uncertain. The length of the CDR3 is 12 residues. Germline V gene lookup returns CDR1 LGHNA and CDR2 YSLEER. Trimming took off 3 bases at V and 4 bases at J, with 4 bases between the two ends. In DNA form, the CDR3 reads TGCGCCAGCAGCCACGTATACAATGAGCAGTTCTTC. It codes for CASSHVYNEQFF.

J is TRBJ2-5 and V is TRBV7-2; D may be TRBD1 or TRBD2 (5 bases each). The CDR3 extends over 19 amino acids. Looked up from germline, CDR1 is SGHTA and CDR2 is FQGNSA. V lost 4 bases to trimming and J lost 0 bases, with 24 bases between them. CDR3 bases: TGTGCCAGCAGCTCCCAGGGATTCCCGAGCGGAGCTTACCAAGAGACCCAGTACTTC. This encodes CASSSQGFPSGAYQETQYF.

This clone has more than one count but fewer than ten. The identical CDR3 is also encoded by other nucleotide sequences in the sample. V and J are TRBV30 and TRBJ2-3; D might be TRBD1 (5 bases). This CDR3 has 13 residues. Germline CDR1 is GTSNPN and CDR2 is SVGIG (reference sequence). V lost 0 bases and J lost 4, with 8 bases in between. The CDR3 reads CAWSVKGADTQYF. CDR3 nucleotide sequence: TGTGCCTGGAGTGTCAAAGGGGCAGATACGCAGTATTTT.

This clone appeared a few times. The chain is built from TRBV20-1 and TRBJ2-1, with D hard to call. Germline values: CDR1 DFQATT, CDR2 SNEGSKA (reference sequence). The CDR3 runs 11 residues. Trimming left V 7 bases short and J 5 bases short, with 9 bases between. The CDR3 protein is CSVSTNNEQFF. In DNA form, the CDR3 reads TGCAGTGTCTCGACCAACAATGAGCAGTTCTTC.

V usage is TRBV27 and J usage is TRBJ2-5; TRBD2 agrees at 9 bases. This CDR3 comprises 15 residues. The V gene's germline CDR1 is MNHEY and CDR2 SMNVEV (reference sequence). Trimming took 5 bases from V and 1 from J; bases not matched to a gene: 5. CDR3 residues: CASSQRGELQETQYF. The CDR3 DNA reads as TGTGCCAGCAGTCAGCGGGGGGAGCTCCAAGAGACCCAGTACTTC.

The chain recombines TRBV7-2 with TRBJ2-6, with D uncertain. In germline, CDR1 is SGHTA, CDR2 FQGNSA. The CDR3 runs to 16 residues. The germline V and J ends were trimmed by 4 bases and 0 bases, with 10 bases remaining between them. The CDR3 DNA reads as TGTGCCAGCAGCTCGCTAATAGACTCTGGGGCCAACGTCCTGACTTTC. This codes for CASSSLIDSGANVLTF.

The J gene is TRBJ2-2, the V gene TRBV5-4; TRBD1 matches 7 bases. From germline, CDR1 is SGHNT and CDR2 YYREEE (reference sequence). With 4 bases clipped from V and 3 bases from J, the junction kept 3 bases outside the gene matches. The CDR3 extends over 14 amino acids. CDR3 in amino acids: CASSEGAHTGELFF. CDR3 in DNA: TGTGCCAGCAGCGAGGGGGCGCACACCGGGGAGCTGTTTTTT.

This clone occurred a few times. The chain joins TRBV7-2 to TRBJ2-6; D is perhaps TRBD1 (6 bases). Germline loops: CDR1 SGHTA, CDR2 FQGNSA. The length of the CDR3 is 17 residues. Trimming removed 5 bases at V and 0 bases at J, with 14 bases between. In nucleotides, the CDR3 is TGTGCCAGCAGCACCCGGGACACTGGCTCTGGGGCCAACGTCCTGACTTTC. It codes for CASSTRDTGSGANVLTF. The full variable domain, with the rest looked up from reference TRBV7-2 and TRBJ2-6, is GAGVSQSPSNKVTEKGKDVELRCDPISGHTALYWYRQSLGQGLEFLIYFQGNSAPDKSGLPSDRFSAERTGGSVSTLTIQRTQQEDSAVYLCASSTRDTGSGANVLTFGAGSRLTVL.

This clone was detected only a few times. The chain combines TRBV6-6 with TRBJ2-7; weak D call: TRBD2 (6 bases). Germline loops: CDR1 MNHNY, CDR2 SVGAGI (reference sequence). This CDR3 region has 13 residues. Between the trimmed V and J ends, which lost 2 bases and 4 bases, there was a span of 9 bases. CDR3 residues: CASSYRGRYEQYF. CDR3 bases: TGTGCCAGCAGTTACCGTGGGAGGTACGAGCAGTACTTC.

Of note for this clone: The identical CDR3 is also encoded by other nucleotide sequences in the sample. The chain uses TRBV29-1 and TRBJ2-7; 8 bases fit TRBD1. Germline CDR1 and CDR2: SQVTM and ANQGSEA. The junction had 5 bases not matched to a gene; V was cut back by 3 bases and J by 1 base. The CDR3 length is 14 residues. The chain's CDR3 is CSVEGTGESYEQYF. The CDR3 DNA follows: TGCAGCGTTGAGGGGACAGGTGAATCCTACGAGCAGTACTTC.

The chain uses TRBV25-1 and TRBJ1-4, with unresolved D. V shed 3 bases and J shed 7 bases, with 12 bases lying between them. The CDR3 covers 14 residues. The germline CDR1 and CDR2 sequences are MGHDK and SYGVNS. CDR3 in amino acids: CASSDPAVFEKLFF. The CDR3 region has the DNA TGTGCCAGCAGTGATCCGGCAGTGTTTGAAAAACTGTTTTTT.

The chain combines TRBV5-6 with TRBJ1-1; weak D call: TRBD1 (5 bases). In germline, CDR1 is SGHDT, CDR2 YYEEEE. This CDR3 region has 12 residues. V lost 0 bases and J lost 8, with 8 bases in between. The CDR3 loop is CASSLVPGEAFF. Here the CDR3 DNA reads TGTGCCAGCAGCTTGGTTCCAGGGGAAGCTTTCTTT.